The T cell receptor beta chain under discussion was sequenced for a study of blood T cells in healthy people across ages. Regarding the study as a whole: Researchers judged that diversity estimates from one million T cells fell short of true values. Whereas aged donors had fewer naive CD4+ cells, long-lived donors had more of them and higher diversity. Age showed a roughly linear inverse relationship with TCR beta diversity per million T cells.

As concerns this clonotype: Its specificity is not known.

Alongside a J-beta primer mix, a sample-barcoded 5' primer served in a second PCR lasting about 7 to 12 cycles. TCRdb re-called the 5' RACE reads through MiXCR, storing one row per CDR3 protein. The sample records 1.5 million to 2 million distinct CDR3 sequences, approximately 32% being singletons. This receptor was identified in a woman between 25 and 40 years old in good health. Sequenced: blood.

This CDR3 is CSARDVTSGGSAYEQYF. In nucleotides, the CDR3 is TGCAGTGCTAGAGATGTGACTAGCGGGGGTTCGGCCTACGAGCAGTACTTC. The chain links TRBV20-1 to TRBJ2-7; 12 bases align to TRBD2. This CDR3 comprises 17 residues. After removal of 0 bases from V and 2 bases from J, the junction contained 8 bases not matched to a gene. Germline CDR1 reads DFQATT; CDR2 reads SNEGSKA (reference sequence).